The 8 T cell receptor beta chains listed next were all sequenced from one sample in a study of cytomegalovirus exposure and HLA in healthy donors. 13 Jbeta primers and 60 Vbeta primers were used for the PCR. This table comes from immunoSEQ multiplex PCR, and its TCRdb copy is limited to in-frame clones, with some not included. The sample contains roughly 190,000 clones, under 85% of which appear only once. Sample: PBMCs. The receptor source for this set is a woman between 18 and 29 years old in good health and CMV-seronegative.

In its sample, this clone was seen once. CDR3 region: CASSPTSGRANEQFF. In DNA form, the CDR3 reads TGCGCCAGCAGCCCAACTAGCGGGAGGGCCAATGAGCAGTTCTTC. The chain employs TRBV5-1 and TRBJ2-1; the match to TRBD2 covers 13 bases. The junction had 4 bases not matched to a gene; V was cut back by 4 bases and J by 6 bases. The CDR3 spans 15 residues. CDR1 and CDR2 from the germline V gene are SGHRS and YFSETQ.

CDR3 DNA: TGCGCCAGCAGCCAACTTTCACCACGGCGGGGGACAGATACGCAGTATTTT. Its protein is CASSQLSPRRGTDTQYF. The V gene is TRBV4-1, the J gene TRBJ2-3; 7 bases align to TRBD2. CDR3 length equals 17 residues. V shed 2 bases and J 3 bases; nucleotides not matched to a gene: 11. The germline gives CDR1 MGHRA, CDR2 YSYEKL.

V usage is TRBV27 and J usage is TRBJ2-7; D remains unclear. The CDR3 consists of 13 residues. Germline CDR1 reads MNHEY; CDR2 reads SMNVEV (reference sequence). V was cut by 6 bases and J by 0 bases, with 9 bases left in between. CDR3 nucleotide sequence: TGTGCCAGCAGCAGGATGGCCTCCTACGAGCAGTACTTC. Translated: CASSRMASYEQYF.

V and J are TRBV7-2 and TRBJ2-1; weak D call: TRBD2 (6 bases). The CDR3 sequence is 15 residues long. Trimming shortened V by 1 base and J by 8 bases, and 15 bases separated the two germline ends. Germline loops: CDR1 SGHTA, CDR2 FQGNSA. This CDR3 is CASSLGSGANYEQFF. DNA of the CDR3: TGTGCCAGCAGCTTAGGTTCGGGAGCTAATTATGAGCAGTTCTTC.

The J gene is TRBJ2-5, the V gene TRBV29-1; D is perhaps TRBD2 (5 bases). Trimming shortened V by 6 bases and J by 5 bases, and 25 bases separated the two germline ends. The CDR3 has 16 residues. Germline V gene data show CDR1 as SQVTM and CDR2 as ANQGSEA. The CDR3 loop reads CSVHHGTTEARETQYF. The CDR3 nucleotides are TGCAGCGTCCATCACGGCACGACGGAGGCGAGGGAGACCCAGTACTTC.

The chain links TRBV11-2 to TRBJ2-3; TRBD2 aligns across 10 bases. Trimming cost V 0 bases and J 0 bases; bases outside gene matches: 6. Looked up from germline, CDR1 is SGHAT and CDR2 is FQNNGV. CDR3 length: 18 residues. As DNA, the CDR3 is TGTGCCAGCAGCTTAGAAGGTCTAGCGGGGGTAAGCACAGATACGCAGTATTTT. Translating gives CASSLEGLAGVSTDTQYF. The full variable domain, rest sourced from reference TRBV11-2 and TRBJ2-3, is EAGVAQSPRYKIIEKRQSVAFWCNPISGHATLYWYQQILGQGPKLLIQFQNNGVVDDSQLPKDRFSAERLKGVDSTLKIQPAKLEDSAVYLCASSLEGLAGVSTDTQYFGPGTRLTVL.

The gene calls are TRBV5-1 and TRBJ2-1; D not certain. Germline CDR1 SGHRS, CDR2 YFSETQ. V lost 1 base to trimming and J lost 7 bases, with 3 bases between them. This CDR3 comprises 11 residues. CDR3 coding DNA: TGCGCCAGCAGCTTGCTAAATGAGCAGTTCTTC. Protein: CASSLLNEQFF. Filled out from reference TRBV5-1 and TRBJ2-1, the complete variable domain reads KAGVTQTPRYLIKTRGQQVTLSCSPISGHRSVSWYQQTPGQGLQFLFEYFSETQRNKGNFPGRFSGRQFSNSRSEMNVSTLELGDSALYLCASSLLNEQFFGPGTRLTVL.

The chain is built from TRBV19 and TRBJ2-5; 8 positions agree with TRBD1. V was clipped by 5 bases and J by 1 base; unmatched bases: 3. CDR1 is LNHDA and CDR2 is SQIVND in the germline V gene (reference sequence). CDR3 length equals 14 residues. The CDR3 loop is CASSATGVQETQYF. CDR3 in DNA: TGTGCCAGTAGTGCGACAGGGGTCCAAGAGACCCAGTACTTC.